These 29 T cell receptor beta chains were sequenced from one sample in a study of T and B cells in COVID-19 patients. TRB rearrangements were amplified by multiplex PCR with BIOMED2 TRB-A/B primers. TCRdb analysed the multiplex PCR reads with MiXCR anew, one entry per CDR3 protein. This sample has 20,000 to 25,000 distinct CDR3 sequences, with 25% to 30% found just once. Each TRB amplification used about 220-500 ng of genomic DNA from blood. Input material: blood. The receptors here all came from a human donor who had recovered from COVID-19.

A few counts support this clonotype. The chain combines TRBV5-4 with TRBJ2-7; D may correspond to TRBD1 or TRBD2 (6 bases each). This CDR3 has 15 amino acids. V lost 4 bases, J lost 2 bases, and 16 bases lay in between. Germline lookup yields CDR1 SGHNT and CDR2 YYREEE (reference sequence). CDR3 sequence: CASSGGEGGPYEQYF. CDR3 DNA sequence: TGTGCCAGCAGCGGTGGAGAGGGGGGACCCTACGAGCAGTACTTC.

The V and J genes are TRBV27 and TRBJ2-7, with D unresolved. This CDR3 has 14 amino acids. The germline CDR1 and CDR2 sequences are MNHEY and SMNVEV (reference sequence). Trimming removed 3 bases from V and 3 bases from J, with 12 bases in between. The CDR3 region is CASSFGVEDYEQYF. The CDR3 DNA reads TGTGCCAGCAGTTTTGGTGTAGAAGACTACGAGCAGTACTTC.

About this clonotype: A much bigger clone sits one base away, suggesting this may be a read error. The rearrangement joins TRBV5-6 to TRBJ2-2; D is unresolved. The length of the CDR3 is 13 residues. CDR1 SGHDT and CDR2 YYEEEE come from the germline V gene. The CDR3 region has the DNA TGTGCCGGCAGCCAGTTGAACACCGGGGAGCTGTTTTTT. Amino acid sequence: CAGSQLNTGELFF.

The chain carries TRBV19 and TRBJ1-6, with unresolved D. This CDR3 is built from 15 residues. V was trimmed by 4 bases and J by 9 bases, leaving 16 bases between them. Germline CDR1 is LNHDA and CDR2 is SQIVND (reference sequence). DNA of the CDR3: TGTGCCAGTAGTACCCGGTCGGCTTCGGGTTCACCCCTCCACTTT. Translation: CASSTRSASGSPLHF. Full variable domain (remainder filled in from reference TRBV19 and TRBJ1-6): DGGITQSPKYLFRKEGQNVTLSCEQNLNHDAMYWYRQDPGQGLRLIYYSQIVNDFQKGDIAEGYSVSREKKESFPLTVTSAQKNPTAFYLCASSTRSASGSPLHFGNGTRLTVT.

The gene calls are TRBV6-5 and TRBJ2-1; no clear D. Germline assignment: CDR1 MNHEY and CDR2 SVGAGI. CDR3 length: 15 amino acids. Trimming shortened V by 0 bases and J by 0 bases, and 6 bases separated the two germline ends. The CDR3: CASSYSGNSYNEQFF. The DNA of the CDR3 is TGTGCCAGCAGTTACTCAGGGAACTCCTACAATGAGCAGTTCTTC.

This clonotype was counted only a few times. J is TRBJ1-1 and V is TRBV10-3; D is undetermined. The germline V gene has CDR1 ENHRY and CDR2 SYGVKD. Trimming left V 7 bases short and J 0 bases short, with 18 bases between. CDR3 length equals 16 residues. CDR3: CAITHGEFGMNTEAFF. For the CDR3, the DNA is TGTGCCATCACCCACGGGGAGTTTGGGATGAACACTGAAGCTTTCTTT.

V gene TRBV20-1 combines with J gene TRBJ2-7, with a possible D match to TRBD2 (5 bases). The V end was cut by 5 bases, the J end by 0 bases, with 11 bases between. This CDR3 comprises 13 residues. Looked up from germline, CDR1 is DFQATT and CDR2 is SNEGSKA (reference sequence). The CDR3 DNA sequence: TGCAGTGCTGACTCGGGATACTCCTACGAGCAGTACTTC. It yields the protein CSADSGYSYEQYF.

V and J are TRBV6-1 and TRBJ2-5; no definite D call. V was cut by 1 base and J by 4 bases, with 16 bases left in between. CDR1 MNHNS and CDR2 SASEGT come from the germline V gene. There are 16 residues in the CDR3. In nucleotides, the CDR3 is TGTGCCAGCAGTGAAGGTGGTAGGGTATTCGGAGAGACCCAGTACTTC. This translates into CASSEGGRVFGETQYF.

The chain joins TRBV18 to TRBJ2-1; TRBD2 aligns across 10 bases. The germline V gene encodes CDR1 KGHSH and CDR2 LQKENI. The junction had 8 bases not matched to a gene; V was cut back by 3 bases and J by 0 bases. This CDR3 spans 18 amino acids. Written as DNA, the CDR3 is TGTGCCAGCTCACCCGTAATAGCGGGAGGCCTCTCCTACAATGAGCAGTTCTTC. Its protein is CASSPVIAGGLSYNEQFF.

A word on this clonotype: This may arise from a read error, as a much more abundant clone is one base away. The rearrangement uses TRBV19 and TRBJ2-3; 9 nucleotides line up with TRBD2. Looked up from germline, CDR1 is LNHDA and CDR2 is SQIVND (reference sequence). CDR3 size: 16 residues. The DNA of the CDR3 is TGTCCCCTCCGGGGACTAGCCTTAAAGGGCACAGATACGCAGTATTTT. This gives the protein CPLRGLALKGTDTQYF. Using reference TRBV19 and TRBJ2-3 for the parts outside the CDR3, the full variable domain is DGGITQSPKYLFRKEGQNVTLSCEQNLNHDAMYWYRQDPGQGLRLIYYSQIVNDFQKGDIAEGYSVSREKKESFPLTVTSAQKNPTAFYLCPLRGLALKGTDTQYFGPGTRLTVL.

This clonotype is labeled medium-sized. V usage is TRBV29-1 and J usage is TRBJ2-7; D is unresolved. The germline CDR1 and CDR2 sequences are SQVTM and ANQGSEA. The ends were cut back, 5 bases at V and 0 bases at J, with 11 bases in the middle. The CDR3 runs 13 residues. The DNA of the CDR3 is TGCAGCGTTTTGAAGGGCACCTCCTACGAGCAGTACTTC. Its protein is CSVLKGTSYEQYF.

The chain joins TRBV5-1 to TRBJ2-3, with 7 positions matching TRBD2. V shed 0 bases and J 4 bases; nucleotides not matched to a gene: 11. The germline V gene has CDR1 SGHRS and CDR2 YFSETQ. The CDR3 runs to 17 residues. The CDR3 nucleotides read TGCGCCAGCAGCTTGGAATTGAATGCGGGAGATCCAGATACGCAGTATTTT. Its protein product is CASSLELNAGDPDTQYF.

The table lists this clonotype with a few counts. The CDR3 protein is CASSLLTGGGETQYF. CDR3 bases: TGTGCCAGCAGCTTATTAACAGGGGGTGGTGAGACCCAGTACTTC. The V call is TRBV7-6, the J call TRBJ2-5; 8 nucleotides agree with TRBD1. Germline V gene sequence: CDR1 SGHVS, CDR2 FNYEAQ. Trimming removed 2 bases from V and 5 bases from J; junction bases left unmatched: 7. This CDR3 spans 15 amino acids.

As for this clonotype: This clone may be a read error of a much larger clone one base away. The rearrangement uses TRBV10-3 and TRBJ2-6; no clear D gene. This CDR3 has 15 residues. Germline CDR1 and CDR2: ENHRY and SYGVKD. V was shortened by 4 bases and J by 0 bases, with 7 bases between the two germline ends. The CDR3 DNA reads TGTGCCATCAGTGGACGGACCTCTGGGGCCAACGTCCTGACTTTC. Its protein is CAISGRTSGANVLTF.

The gene calls are TRBV6-1 and TRBJ2-1; no clear D gene. The CDR3 length is 16 residues. V was trimmed by 5 bases and J by 0 bases, leaving 14 bases between them. CDR1 and CDR2 (germline): MNHNS, SASEGT. CDR3 in amino acids: CASSNLDPLSYNEQFF. The CDR3 DNA sequence: TGTGCCAGCAGTAACCTGGACCCACTCTCCTACAATGAGCAGTTCTTC.

V usage is TRBV24-1 and J usage is TRBJ2-5; 7 nucleotides agree with TRBD2. Germline CDR1 reads KGHDR; CDR2 reads SFDVKD. V lost 6 bases, J lost 5 bases, and 14 bases stayed unmatched. The CDR3 totals 16 residues. CDR3 in DNA: TGTGCCACCAGTTCGGGGGGAGTGCCTGGCCGGGAGACCCAGTACTTC. Residues: CATSSGGVPGRETQYF.

This clonotype rates as medium-sized (0.01 to 0.1%). The V call is TRBV6-5, the J call TRBJ2-5, with D possibly TRBD2 on 6 matching bases. CDR1 and CDR2 (germline): MNHEY, SVGAGI. V dropped 6 bases and J dropped 4 bases, with 18 bases sitting between them. The CDR3 has 15 residues. This CDR3 reads CASSPRGGAGETQYF. CDR3 DNA: TGTGCCAGCAGCCCCCGAGGAGGGGCGGGAGAGACCCAGTACTTC.

This sequence joins TRBV6-5 and TRBJ1-1, with 7 bases that match TRBD1. Germline CDR1 MNHEY, CDR2 SVGAGI. V lost 5 bases, J lost 1 base, and 7 bases stayed unmatched. This CDR3 comprises 15 residues. The CDR3 region has the DNA TGTGCCAGCAGTGCTGGGACAGAAAGGAACACTGAAGCTTTCTTT. It translates to CASSAGTERNTEAFF.

This clonotype was seen more than once but under ten times. V and J are TRBV20-1 and TRBJ2-7, with TRBD2 matching 9 bases. With 1 base clipped from V and 3 bases from J, the junction kept 4 bases outside the gene matches. The germline gives CDR1 DFQATT, CDR2 SNEGSKA (reference sequence). The CDR3 consists of 14 residues. CDR3 sequence: CSARGISGSYEQYF. The CDR3 nucleotides are TGCAGTGCTAGAGGGATTAGCGGGAGCTACGAGCAGTACTTC.

The J gene is TRBJ2-2, the V gene TRBV6-4, with 8 bases matching TRBD1. The CDR3 covers 14 residues. Germline CDR1 is MRHNA and CDR2 is SNTAGT. The junction had 5 bases not matched to a gene; V was cut back by 6 bases and J by 5 bases. CDR3: CASRRTGTTGELFF. Here the CDR3 DNA reads TGTGCCAGCAGGAGGACAGGGACGACCGGGGAGCTGTTTTTT.

V usage is TRBV19 and J usage is TRBJ1-2, with TRBD1 as a possible D gene (6 bases). Germline CDR1 LNHDA, CDR2 SQIVND (reference sequence). The CDR3 is 14 amino acids. V lost 5 bases to trimming and J lost 0 bases, with 10 bases between them. The CDR3 DNA reads TGTGCCAGTAGTTCGGACAGAACTAACTATGGCTACACCTTC. Its translation: CASSSDRTNYGYTF.

The rearrangement joins TRBV7-2 to TRBJ1-1; 8 bases are a match to TRBD1. Germline CDR1 is SGHTA and CDR2 is FQGNSA. The CDR3 is 14 amino acids. The ends lost 5 bases at V and 4 bases at J; junction bases unmatched: 6. The CDR3 nucleotides read TGTGCCAGCAGCGGTGGACAGGGAGGCACTGAAGCTTTCTTT. Translating it yields CASSGGQGGTEAFF.

This clonotype was seen a handful of times. CDR3 amino acids: CASSRSGQYEQYF. In DNA, the CDR3 is TGTGCCAGCAGCCGCTCGGGACAGTACGAGCAGTACTTC. The chain carries TRBV27 and TRBJ2-7; 7 bases line up with TRBD1. Germline V gene lookup returns CDR1 MNHEY and CDR2 SMNVEV (reference sequence). The CDR3 runs to 13 residues. Germline trimming cut 6 bases from V and 4 bases from J; bases unmatched to any gene: 6.

The chain uses TRBV5-6 and TRBJ1-3, with D perhaps TRBD1 (5 bases). Trimming shortened V by 7 bases and J by 2 bases, and 13 bases separated the two germline ends. The CDR3 has 14 amino acids. CDR1 and CDR2 from the germline V gene are SGHDT and YYEEEE. The CDR3 sequence is CASSAQGAGNTIYF. CDR3 DNA sequence: TGTGCCAGCTCAGCTCAGGGAGCTGGAAACACCATATATTTT.

The V and J genes are TRBV19 and TRBJ1-2, with a tentative D call TRBD1 (6 bases). The CDR3 covers 23 residues. Germline loops: CDR1 LNHDA, CDR2 SQIVND (reference sequence). The V end was cut by 9 bases, the J end by 8 bases, with 49 bases between. The DNA of the CDR3 is TGTGCCAGCAACATGGAAGGACAGAGAGCGCGGCTACACCGGTACGGCTACGGCCTCGGCTACACCTTC. It translates to CASNMEGQRARLHRYGYGLGYTF.

This clonotype was found a few times. This chain joins TRBV18 and TRBJ2-1, with 8 bases matching TRBD2. Per the germline V gene, CDR1 is KGHSH and CDR2 is LQKENI. Trimming removed 0 bases from V and 7 bases from J; junction bases left unmatched: 8. The CDR3 extends over 16 amino acids. CDR3 nucleotides: TGTGCCAGCTCACCACCGAACGGGGGGGCCGGAAATGAGCAGTTCTTC. It translates to CASSPPNGGAGNEQFF.

Many counts were recorded for this clonotype. The rearrangement links TRBV6-1 to TRBJ2-5; 10 positions match TRBD1. Trimming took 3 bases from V and 2 from J; bases not matched to a gene: 12. This CDR3 has 18 residues. The V gene's germline CDR1 is MNHNS and CDR2 SASEGT. CDR3 in amino acids: CASSDGRQGATSQETQYF. The CDR3 DNA is TGTGCCAGCAGTGATGGGAGACAGGGGGCTACCTCACAAGAGACCCAGTACTTC.

This clonotype came up a few times. The chain combines TRBV27 with TRBJ2-5, with TRBD2 matching 12 bases. The germline V gene encodes CDR1 MNHEY and CDR2 SMNVEV (reference sequence). This CDR3 is built from 16 residues. Losses at the gene ends were 5 bases for V and 4 bases for J; bases not matched to a gene: 8. The CDR3 region is CASSETSGGRRETQYF. CDR3 bases: TGTGCCAGCAGTGAGACTAGCGGGGGCCGGCGAGAGACCCAGTACTTC.

The chain carries TRBV6-4 and TRBJ2-2; maybe TRBD2 (6 bases). The V gene's germline CDR1 is MRHNA and CDR2 SNTAGT. The ends were cut back, 10 bases at V and 4 bases at J, with 16 bases in the middle. The CDR3 runs to 14 residues. The CDR3 DNA follows: TGTGCCACCCGGACTATGCGGGGCACCGGGGAGCTGTTTTTT. It encodes CATRTMRGTGELFF.